This is a list of T cell receptor beta chains from one sample in a study of T cell responses to AZD1222 COVID-19 vaccine. Assay used: immunoSEQ multiplex PCR; TCRdb lists only in-frame clones, some missing. Here the sample spans under 200,000 clones, 94% being singletons. This specimen consisted of peripheral blood, obtained on day 0 of AZD1222 vaccination. The receptors originated from an adult in good health. The CDR3 runs from the conserved cysteine through the conserved F or W. Each record gives: V gene, J gene, D gene, clone size, CDR3 protein, CDR3 DNA. A D gene is named only where the DNA matches it firmly. The size of a clone is reported for some rows only, either as once, few or many, or as a class for expanded clones.

V gene: TRBV24-1
J gene: TRBJ1-5
D gene: .
clone size: .
CDR3 protein: CATSPPGPADQPQHF
CDR3 DNA: TGTGCCACCTCACCGCCGGGGCCCGCTGATCAGCCCCAGCATTTT

V gene: TRBV30
J gene: TRBJ1-3
D gene: .
clone size: .
CDR3 protein: CAWDRRSGNTIYF
CDR3 DNA: TGTGCCTGGGACCGCCGCTCTGGAAACACCATATATTTT

V gene: TRBV7-8
J gene: TRBJ2-7
D gene: TRBD2
clone size: .
CDR3 protein: CASSTGLAAYEQYF
CDR3 DNA: TGTGCCAGCAGCACGGGACTAGCGGCCTACGAGCAGTACTTC

V gene: TRBV13
J gene: TRBJ2-5
D gene: .
clone size: .
CDR3 protein: CASSLLGGTQYF
CDR3 DNA: TGTGCCAGCAGCTTACTCGGGGGAACCCAGTACTTC

V gene: TRBV5-1
J gene: TRBJ2-1
D gene: TRBD2
clone size: .
CDR3 protein: CASSVSGREDEQFF
CDR3 DNA: TGCGCCAGCAGCGTTAGCGGGAGGGAGGATGAGCAGTTCTTC

V gene: TRBV28
J gene: TRBJ1-5
D gene: .
clone size: once
CDR3 protein: CASSLVTQPQHF
CDR3 DNA: TGTGCCAGCAGTTTAGTAACACAGCCCCAGCATTTT

V gene: TRBV11-2
J gene: TRBJ2-7
D gene: TRBD2
clone size: .
CDR3 protein: CASRAGSYEQYF
CDR3 DNA: TGTGCCAGCAGAGCGGGGAGCTACGAGCAGTACTTC

V gene: TRBV6-5
J gene: TRBJ2-1
D gene: .
clone size: .
CDR3 protein: CASSSTWGGYNEQFF
CDR3 DNA: TGTGCCAGCAGTTCCACCTGGGGAGGATACAATGAGCAGTTCTTC

V gene: TRBV19
J gene: TRBJ2-7
D gene: TRBD1
clone size: .
CDR3 protein: CASRMDRGTYEQYF
CDR3 DNA: TGTGCCAGTAGGATGGACAGGGGGACTTACGAGCAGTACTTC

V gene: TRBV3-1/TRBV3-2
J gene: TRBJ1-4
D gene: .
clone size: .
CDR3 protein: CASSLLGKLFF
CDR3 DNA: TGTGCCAGCAGCCTCCTCGGAAAACTGTTTTTT

V gene: TRBV5-4
J gene: TRBJ2-1
D gene: TRBD2
clone size: .
CDR3 protein: CASSLLGGRAGEQFF
CDR3 DNA: TGTGCCAGCAGCTTGTTGGGGGGGAGGGCCGGTGAGCAGTTCTTC

V gene: TRBV28
J gene: TRBJ2-1
D gene: TRBD2
clone size: .
CDR3 protein: CASSSPAGGENEQFF
CDR3 DNA: TGTGCCAGCAGTTCCCCAGCGGGAGGTGAGAATGAGCAGTTCTTC

V gene: TRBV10-3
J gene: TRBJ1-5
D gene: .
clone size: few
CDR3 protein: CAISESKTQAGQPQHF
CDR3 DNA: TGTGCCATCAGTGAGTCGAAAACGCAGGCGGGCCAGCCCCAGCATTTT

V gene: TRBV12-3/TRBV12-4
J gene: TRBJ2-1
D gene: TRBD2
clone size: .
CDR3 protein: CASTGLAANEQFF
CDR3 DNA: TGTGCCAGCACCGGACTAGCGGCCAATGAGCAGTTCTTC

V gene: TRBV2
J gene: TRBJ1-2
D gene: .
clone size: .
CDR3 protein: CASKAGANYGYTF
CDR3 DNA: TGTGCCAGCAAGGCGGGGGCTAACTATGGCTACACCTTC